These 28 T cell receptor beta chains were all obtained from the same sample, sequenced in a study of T cell changes during pregnancy in multiple sclerosis. Sequenced by immunoSEQ multiplex PCR; TCRdb stores in-frame clones only, minus some. Found here are 55,000 to 70,000 clones, roughly nine tenths of them singletons; the top ten hold about 0.4%. Material: CD4+ T cells from peripheral blood mononuclear cells, obtained in the third trimester of pregnancy. The origin of the receptors is a female donor with multiple sclerosis, enrolled in a pregnancy study.

The genes are TRBV7-2 and TRBJ1-5; no clear D. Trimming left V 0 bases short and J 7 bases short, with 13 bases between. CDR1 SGHTA and CDR2 FQGNSA come from the germline V gene. CDR3 length: 15 residues. CDR3 bases: TGTGCCAGCAGCTTAGCGGGGAACCCGGGGCAGCCCCAGCATTTT. This encodes CASSLAGNPGQPQHF. Variable domain in full (rest from reference TRBV7-2 and TRBJ1-5): GAGVSQSPSNKVTEKGKDVELRCDPISGHTALYWYRQSLGQGLEFLIYFQGNSAPDKSGLPSDRFSAERTGGSVSTLTIQRTQQEDSAVYLCASSLAGNPGQPQHFGDGTRLSIL.

This rearrangement joins TRBV5-1 to TRBJ1-1; D perhaps matches TRBD1 (6 bases). Trimming left V 1 base short and J 4 bases short, with 14 bases between. Germline CDR1 SGHRS, CDR2 YFSETQ. The length of the CDR3 is 15 residues. The CDR3 sequence: CASSLPVGGSTEAFF. CDR3 nucleotides: TGCGCCAGCAGCTTGCCGGTAGGGGGTAGCACTGAAGCTTTCTTT.

The gene calls are TRBV6-5 and TRBJ2-1; 8 positions agree with TRBD1. V was pared by 2 bases and J by 3 bases, with 3 bases of the junction left unmatched. Germline V gene lookup returns CDR1 MNHEY and CDR2 SVGAGI. The CDR3 covers 15 residues. The CDR3 coding sequence is TGTGCCAGCAGTTACGTCGACAGGGGCTACAATGAGCAGTTCTTC. It is translated as CASSYVDRGYNEQFF.

This clone came up once. The rearrangement uses TRBV10-1 and TRBJ2-5; the D gene is possibly TRBD1 (6 bases). The CDR3 sequence is 13 residues long. Trimming stripped 0 bases from V and 5 bases from J, with 7 bases between. Per the germline V gene, CDR1 is WNHNN and CDR2 is SYGVQD (reference sequence). The CDR3: CASSESRGETQYF. CDR3 nucleotide sequence: TGCGCCAGCAGTGAGTCGAGGGGGGAGACCCAGTACTTC.

The V call is TRBV19, the J call TRBJ2-7, with 7 bases fitting TRBD2. CDR3 size: 18 residues. Germline V gene lookup returns CDR1 LNHDA and CDR2 SQIVND (reference sequence). V shed 7 bases and J 3 bases; nucleotides not matched to a gene: 21. The CDR3 sequence is CASTAVGRFGERVYEQYF. The CDR3, as DNA: TGTGCCAGTACCGCCGTCGGGAGGTTTGGCGAGAGGGTCTACGAGCAGTACTTC.

This rearrangement joins TRBV7-9 to TRBJ2-7; possibly TRBD1 for D (5 bases). Trimming cost V 2 bases and J 4 bases, with 12 bases left between them. Germline V gene sequence: CDR1 SEHNR, CDR2 FQNEAQ (reference sequence). The CDR3 runs 14 residues. CDR3 amino acids: CASSLSPRGYEQYF. The DNA for the CDR3 is TGTGCCAGCAGCTTATCCCCAAGGGGATACGAGCAGTACTTC.

The chain uses TRBV7-2 and TRBJ1-5, with D perhaps TRBD1 (5 bases). V shed 7 bases and J shed 6 bases, with 16 bases lying between them. This CDR3 comprises 14 residues. CDR1 SGHTA and CDR2 FQGNSA come from the germline V gene. CDR3 protein: CASTFRVAGQPQHF. In nucleotides, the CDR3 is TGTGCCAGCACTTTCAGGGTAGCGGGTCAGCCCCAGCATTTT.

This chain links TRBV4-2 with TRBJ2-7; TRBD2 matches 13 bases. The trim removed 1 base at V and 4 bases at J, leaving 7 bases unmatched. The CDR3 length is 17 residues. CDR1 is LGHNA, CDR2 YNFKEQ, per germline. The CDR3 spells CASSQGRTSGRIYEQYF. CDR3 DNA: TGTGCCAGCAGCCAAGGCCGGACTAGCGGGAGAATATACGAGCAGTACTTC.

V and J are TRBV19 and TRBJ2-5, with TRBD2 matching over 7 bases. This CDR3 has 15 residues. CDR1 and CDR2 from the germline V gene are LNHDA and SQIVND (reference sequence). Germline trimming cut 5 bases from V and 2 bases from J; bases unmatched to any gene: 8. CDR3 sequence: CASSSLPGRQETQYF. Written as DNA, the CDR3 is TGTGCCAGTAGTTCCCTCCCCGGGAGGCAAGAGACCCAGTACTTC.

CDR3 protein: CASSLTGSDAGELFF. The CDR3 bases are TGCGCCAGCAGCTTAACAGGGTCGGATGCCGGGGAGCTGTTTTTT. The chain employs TRBV5-1 and TRBJ2-2, with a tentative D call TRBD1 (6 bases). The V and J ends lost 2 bases and 6 bases respectively, with 14 bases between them. The CDR3 runs 15 residues. Germline CDR1 SGHRS, CDR2 YFSETQ. The complete variable domain, with remaining parts taken from reference TRBV5-1 and TRBJ2-2, reads KAGVTQTPRYLIKTRGQQVTLSCSPISGHRSVSWYQQTPGQGLQFLFEYFSETQRNKGNFPGRFSGRQFSNSRSEMNVSTLELGDSALYLCASSLTGSDAGELFFGEGSRLTVL.

V and J are TRBV7-9 and TRBJ1-4; D uncertain. The V gene lost 4 bases and the J gene lost 13 bases, with 13 bases spanning the gap. The germline V gene encodes CDR1 SEHNR and CDR2 FQNEAQ (reference sequence). The CDR3 is 12 amino acids. CDR3 amino acids: CASSSQDSGLFF. The CDR3 DNA sequence: TGTGCCAGCAGCTCTCAGGATTCAGGACTGTTTTTT.

This clone was seen a handful of times. This rearrangement joins TRBV9 to TRBJ1-2, with unresolved D. The CDR3 extends over 12 amino acids. Germline V CDR1 and CDR2: SGDLS, YYNGEE. The V gene lost 3 bases and the J gene lost 4 bases, with 7 bases spanning the gap. CDR3 protein: CASSGGGYGYTF. The CDR3 DNA follows: TGTGCCAGCAGCGGGGGAGGCTATGGCTACACCTTC.

This clone turned up a few times. The V gene is TRBV25-1, the J gene TRBJ1-1, with D possibly matching TRBD1 (6 bases). From germline, CDR1 is MGHDK and CDR2 SYGVNS. CDR3 length: 14 amino acids. V was pared by 1 base and J by 5 bases, with 11 bases between. The CDR3 here is CASSEFPGVTEAFF. The DNA for the CDR3 is TGTGCCAGCAGTGAATTCCCAGGGGTGACTGAAGCTTTCTTT.

This chain uses TRBV29-1 with TRBJ2-7; a weak D match, TRBD1 (5 bases). Germline lookup yields CDR1 SQVTM and CDR2 ANQGSEA. The CDR3 has 12 amino acids. With 5 bases removed from V and 1 base from J, the gap between germline ends came to 9 bases. The DNA for the CDR3 is TGCAGCGTTACGACAGATTCCTACGAGCAGTACTTC. It specifies CSVTTDSYEQYF.

The genes are TRBV6-5 and TRBJ2-3, with a weak D call TRBD2 (5 bases). Trimming shortened V by 2 bases and J by 5 bases, and 5 bases separated the two germline ends. CDR3 length: 12 amino acids. Germline CDR1 and CDR2: MNHEY and SVGAGI. CDR3 DNA: TGTGCCAGCAGTTACGAGGGAGATACGCAGTATTTT. This gives the protein CASSYEGDTQYF.

This rearrangement joins TRBV19 to TRBJ1-2, with 11 bases lining up with TRBD1. The CDR3 covers 17 residues. The V gene end was trimmed by 6 bases and the J gene end by 0 bases; junction bases not matched to a gene: 9. Germline CDR1 is LNHDA and CDR2 is SQIVND (reference sequence). The DNA for the CDR3 is TGTGCCAGTAGCTCAGGACAGGGGGCACGTCCTAACTATGGCTACACCTTC. This gives the protein CASSSGQGARPNYGYTF.

V usage is TRBV18 and J usage is TRBJ1-5, with D hard to call. In germline, CDR1 is KGHSH, CDR2 LQKENI. The CDR3 loop spans 14 amino acids. With 6 bases removed from V and 2 bases from J, the gap between germline ends came to 11 bases. The DNA for the CDR3 is TGTGCCAGCTCGTCACTTGGGCGCAATCAGCCCCAGCATTTT. It codes for CASSSLGRNQPQHF.

This clone was recorded a few times. The chain joins TRBV2 to TRBJ1-6, with no clear D. The CDR3 contains 13 residues. CDR1 and CDR2 (germline): SNHLY, FYNNEI. V shed 5 bases and J shed 8 bases, with 10 bases lying between them. As DNA, the CDR3 is TGTGCCAGCAGTACGCGGGTGGATTCACCCCTCCACTTT. Encoded protein: CASSTRVDSPLHF.

J is TRBJ2-1 and V is TRBV2; a possible D gene is TRBD1 (5 bases). The CDR3 has 16 amino acids. Germline V CDR1 and CDR2: SNHLY, FYNNEI. V was pared by 2 bases and J by 4 bases, with 15 bases between. The CDR3 loop is CASSEKGPTVYNEQFF. The CDR3 coding sequence is TGTGCCAGCAGTGAAAAGGGGCCTACAGTGTACAATGAGCAGTTCTTC. Supplemented by reference TRBV2 and TRBJ2-1, the full variable domain reads EPEVTQTPSHQVTQMGQEVILRCVPISNHLYFYWYRQILGQKVEFLVSFYNNEISEKSEIFDDQFSVERPDGSNFTLKIRSTKLEDSAMYFCASSEKGPTVYNEQFFGPGTRLTVL.

The CDR3 reads CSVGSGGYNEQFF. For the CDR3, the DNA is TGCAGCGTTGGTAGCGGGGGGTACAATGAGCAGTTCTTC. J is TRBJ2-1 and V is TRBV29-1, with 10 bases matching TRBD2. CDR3 length: 13 amino acids. Losses at the gene ends were 4 bases for V and 4 bases for J; bases not matched to a gene: 1. The germline CDR1 and CDR2 sequences are SQVTM and ANQGSEA.

The V call is TRBV5-1, the J call TRBJ1-1; the D gene is possibly TRBD1 (6 bases). There are 13 residues in the CDR3. With 0 bases removed from V and 8 bases from J, the gap between germline ends came to 11 bases. Germline values: CDR1 SGHRS, CDR2 YFSETQ. The CDR3 spells CASSLVSGAEAFF. The CDR3 nucleotides are TGCGCCAGCAGCTTGGTGTCAGGGGCGGAAGCTTTCTTT.

The CDR3, as DNA: TGTGCCAGCAGCAGCGACAGGGGTGGTGGCGAGCAGTACTTC. It encodes CASSSDRGGGEQYF. V is TRBV7-2 and J is TRBJ2-7, with TRBD1 matching 8 bases. With V trimmed by 5 bases and J by 6 bases, 9 bases remained unmatched. Germline CDR1 SGHTA, CDR2 FQGNSA. CDR3 length: 14 residues.

V and J are TRBV27 and TRBJ2-5; possibly TRBD2 for D (6 bases). The germline CDR1 and CDR2 sequences are MNHEY and SMNVEV (reference sequence). V shed 5 bases and J shed 5 bases, with 15 bases lying between them. The CDR3 totals 14 residues. DNA of the CDR3: TGTGCCAGCAGTCCGTACGGGGGTCGGGAGACCCAGTACTTC. It encodes CASSPYGGRETQYF.

The rearrangement uses TRBV7-6 and TRBJ1-3; TRBD1 matches 8 bases. Germline V lookup: CDR1 SGHVS, CDR2 FNYEAQ. There are 16 residues in the CDR3. V dropped 2 bases and J dropped 3; count of bases not matched to a gene: 6. The CDR3 region is CASSLIQDRVGNTIYF. The CDR3 nucleotides read TGTGCCAGCAGCTTAATACAGGACAGGGTTGGAAACACCATATATTTT.

The CDR3 region is CASSPVGLAGYQPQHF. The CDR3 DNA reads as TGTGCCAGCTCGCCGGTAGGGCTAGCGGGGTACCAGCCCCAGCATTTT. This chain links TRBV18 with TRBJ1-5, with D unresolved. The CDR3 covers 16 residues. CDR1 KGHSH and CDR2 LQKENI come from the germline V gene. V was pared by 6 bases and J by 7 bases, with 22 bases between.

This clone was counted only a few times. The V gene is TRBV6-6, the J gene TRBJ1-1; no clear D gene. The CDR3 totals 14 residues. The V gene's germline CDR1 is MNHNY and CDR2 SVGAGI (reference sequence). Trimming removed 4 bases from V and 7 bases from J, with 16 bases in between. CDR3 nucleotides: TGTGCCAGCAGTTCGCACCTAAAATCGAGTGAAGCTTTCTTT. It yields the protein CASSSHLKSSEAFF.

The V and J genes are TRBV6-5 and TRBJ1-1, with 7 positions matching TRBD1. V dropped 6 bases and J dropped 8; count of bases not matched to a gene: 9. The CDR3 consists of 13 residues. Germline CDR1 MNHEY, CDR2 SVGAGI. In DNA, the CDR3 is TGTGCCAGCAGCATACTGGGACAGAAAGAAGCTTTCTTT. As protein: CASSILGQKEAFF.

The CDR3 sequence is CASSGSGGNSPLHF. Written as DNA, the CDR3 is TGCGCCAGCAGCGGGAGCGGAGGGAATTCACCCCTCCACTTT. The gene calls are TRBV5-1 and TRBJ1-6; D is ambiguous. Germline CDR1 reads SGHRS; CDR2 reads YFSETQ. V was clipped by 4 bases and J by 7 bases, with 12 bases between them. This CDR3 spans 14 amino acids.